What follows are 9 T cell receptor beta chains derived from one specimen sequenced in a study of post-analysis software for immune sequencing data (dated by TCRdb to about 2015). General conclusions and limits of the study: Patients showed significantly higher frequencies than controls for a handful of TRBV segments, among them TRBV5-6, TRBV5-1 and TRBV20-1.

Receptor libraries were prepared by PCR. TCRdb shows the sequencer as Illumina HiSeq 2500. To reduce PCR and sequencing biases, unique molecular identifiers were built into the TCR beta cDNA libraries. The public sequencing data were trimmed at Q25 with fastp and processed into clonotypes with MiXCR by TCRdb, which kept only in-frame beta chains. CDR3 protein duplicates are merged, each entry listing the most common genes and DNA. The sample includes fewer than 550,000 distinct CDR3 sequences, with around 31% observed a single time. The top ten constitute around 5.9% of the sample. Their cognate antigens are unknown. The material sequenced was blood. The receptors were sampled from a girl between 2 and 17 years old with multiple sclerosis.

This clonotype was seen a few times. The chain employs TRBV7-9 and TRBJ1-1; D call uncertain. Germline V gene data show CDR1 as SEHNR and CDR2 as FQNEAQ (reference sequence). The V end was cut by 1 base, the J end by 8 bases, with 2 bases between. CDR3 size: 10 residues. The DNA of the CDR3 is TGTGCCAGCAGCTTAGAGGAAGCTTTCTTT. Its translation is CASSLEEAFF.

The V call is TRBV11-1, the J call TRBJ2-7; TRBD1 aligns across 7 bases. Germline V gene data show CDR1 as SGHAT and CDR2 as FQDESV (reference sequence). V gave up 5 bases and J gave up 6 bases; unmatched junction bases: 7. The length of the CDR3 is 13 residues. CDR3 coding DNA: TGTGCCAGCAGCCGGGACAGCTCGTCCGAGCAGTACTTC. Encoded protein: CASSRDSSSEQYF. Based on the CDR3 plus reference TRBV11-1 and TRBJ2-7, the full variable domain is EAEVAQSPRYKITEKSQAVAFWCDPISGHATLYWYRQILGQGPELLVQFQDESVVDDSQLPKDRFSAERLKGVDSTLKIQPAELGDSAMYLCASSRDSSSEQYFGPGTRLTVT.

This chain connects TRBV6-1 to TRBJ2-3; 9 bases are shared with TRBD2. This CDR3 has 18 amino acids. Germline V gene sequence: CDR1 MNHNS, CDR2 SASEGT. V shed 7 bases and J 2 bases; nucleotides not matched to a gene: 16. DNA for the CDR3: TGTGCCAGCATTGGAATTAGCGGGGGCTCCACTTACACAGATACGCAGTATTTT. Encoded protein: CASIGISGGSTYTDTQYF.

V usage is TRBV5-1 and J usage is TRBJ2-5; no firm D call. Between the trimmed V and J ends, which lost 1 base and 1 base, there was a span of 11 bases. This CDR3 is 15 amino acids long. Germline CDR1 SGHRS, CDR2 YFSETQ. Here the CDR3 DNA reads TGCGCCAGCAGCTTGTGGCGTTTACCCCAAGAGACCCAGTACTTC. Residues: CASSLWRLPQETQYF.

Worth noting for this clonotype: A read error is possible here, since a much larger clone lies one base away. The V gene is TRBV12-3 or TRBV12-4, the J gene TRBJ1-1, with TRBD1 matching over 9 bases. The CDR3 extends over 13 amino acids. For the CDR3, the DNA is TGTGCCAGCAGCGGACAGGGGAACACTCAAGCTTTCTTT. Its translation: CASSGQGNTQAFF.

CDR3 DNA sequence: TGTGCCAGCAGCCTCAACGGACGGAATGATTACAATGAGCAGTTCTTC. Translating it yields CASSLNGRNDYNEQFF. The V gene is TRBV11-2, the J gene TRBJ2-1; no clear D. The ends were cut back, 5 bases at V and 4 bases at J, with 18 bases in the middle. The germline V gene has CDR1 SGHAT and CDR2 FQNNGV. This CDR3 has 16 residues.

The chain links TRBV7-2 to TRBJ2-7, with unresolved D. The V gene lost 3 bases and the J gene lost 2 bases, with 14 bases spanning the gap. This CDR3 is built from 15 residues. CDR1 SGHTA and CDR2 FQGNSA come from the germline V gene. The CDR3 DNA reads TGTGCCAGCAGCTTTGGATGGGGTGGGACCTACGAGCAGTACTTC. Protein: CASSFGWGGTYEQYF.

There are a few counts of this clonotype. The chain combines TRBV29-1 with TRBJ2-4, with TRBD1 matching over 9 bases. The V segment lost 5 bases and the J segment 13 bases; nucleotides outside the gene matches: 12. The V gene's germline CDR1 is SQVTM and CDR2 ANQGSEA. CDR3 length equals 13 residues. Written as DNA, the CDR3 is TGCAGCGTTTCCCCGGGACAGGGAGGAGGGCAGTACTTC. This sequence encodes CSVSPGQGGGQYF.

A few counts support this clonotype. The J gene is TRBJ1-1, the V gene TRBV12-3 or TRBV12-4; D gene uncertain. The CDR3 consists of 15 residues. Trimming stripped 1 base from V and 4 bases from J, with 13 bases between. CDR3 coding DNA: TGTGCCAGCAGTTTAGTAGGCGGATGGGGCACTGAAGCTTTCTTT. Protein sequence: CASSLVGGWGTEAFF.